Below, 14 T cell receptor beta chains from the same sample are listed, as sequenced in a study of T cell repertoires in cytomegalovirus infection. TCRdb re-analysed the reads in MiXCR, keeping a single row per CDR3 protein. The profile covers about 490,000 distinct CDR3 sequences, with around 11% appearing a single time and roughly 10% taken by the ten largest. Input material: PBMCs. Every receptor here comes from a human donor in good health (CMV status not recorded). Some clones in this sample may be carry-over from other donors' samples.

This chain uses TRBV11-2 with TRBJ1-2, with D perhaps matching TRBD1 (6 bases). The CDR3 contains 16 residues. Germline V CDR1 and CDR2: SGHAT, FQNNGV. The V gene lost 0 bases and the J gene lost 8 bases, with 19 bases spanning the gap. CDR3: CASSLDDRGPVEGYTF. The CDR3 DNA reads TGTGCCAGCAGCTTAGACGATCGGGGGCCGGTTGAGGGCTACACCTTC.

This clonotype was counted ten times or more. The chain has TRBV12-3 or TRBV12-4 and TRBJ1-2; D unclear. Trimming cost V 2 bases and J 1 base, with 14 bases left between them. This CDR3 is built from 16 residues. The CDR3 bases are TGTGCCAGCAGTTTACGGGCTTGGCTGGGTAACTATGGCTACACCTTC. Amino acid sequence: CASSLRAWLGNYGYTF.

The genes are TRBV29-1 and TRBJ2-5; 8 nucleotides align to TRBD2. From germline, CDR1 is SQVTM and CDR2 ANQGSEA. Germline trimming cut 7 bases from V and 4 bases from J; bases unmatched to any gene: 5. The CDR3 contains 12 residues. In nucleotides, the CDR3 is TGCAGCGGTGATAGCGGGGCAGAGACCCAGTACTTC. Amino acid sequence: CSGDSGAETQYF.

This clonotype has a count of ten or more. The chain uses TRBV7-8 and TRBJ2-1; 7 bases map to TRBD2. The CDR3 has 17 residues. The germline V gene encodes CDR1 SGHVS and CDR2 FQNEAQ. Losses at the gene ends were 1 base for V and 0 bases for J; bases not matched to a gene: 6. The CDR3 DNA reads TGTGCCAGCAGCTTAGAGGAGAGGACTAGCTCCTACAATGAGCAGTTCTTC. Translating it yields CASSLEERTSSYNEQFF.

The chain uses TRBV11-2 and TRBJ1-3; D uncertain. Germline V CDR1 and CDR2: SGHAT, FQNNGV. V lost 1 base and J 0 bases, leaving 4 bases between the germline ends. The CDR3 is 14 residues long. The CDR3, as DNA: TGTGCCAGCAGCTTAGTGCACTCTGGAAACACCATATATTTT. Its protein product is CASSLVHSGNTIYF.

The chain combines TRBV29-1 with TRBJ2-1; D is undetermined. This CDR3 is built from 14 residues. Trimming took off 3 bases at V and 0 bases at J, with 9 bases between the two ends. The germline gives CDR1 SQVTM, CDR2 ANQGSEA. CDR3 coding DNA: TGCAGCGTTGACAGGCCTAGCTCCTACAATGAGCAGTTCTTC. Its protein product is CSVDRPSSYNEQFF.

Ten or more counts support this clonotype. The chain couples TRBV7-3 to TRBJ2-5, with D perhaps matching TRBD2 (6 bases). The CDR3 consists of 14 residues. Germline V gives CDR1 SGHTA, CDR2 FQGTGA. Trimming pared 5 bases from V and 5 bases from J, leaving 15 bases between. For the CDR3, the DNA is TGTGCCAGCAGCCGCGACGGAGGGCGGGAGACCCAGTACTTC. Translated: CASSRDGGRETQYF.

This clonotype came up many times. This chain connects TRBV6-1 to TRBJ2-7; perhaps TRBD2 as D (6 bases). This CDR3 region has 14 residues. Per germline, CDR1 MNHNS and CDR2 SASEGT. Deletions cut 6 bases from V and 2 bases from J, with 14 bases between. The CDR3 nucleotides read TGTGCCAGCAGCTGGGGGGAATTCCCCTACGAGCAGTACTTC. Translated, it gives CASSWGEFPYEQYF.

This clonotype was seen at least ten times. The rearrangement uses TRBV28 and TRBJ2-1; D gene unclear. The CDR3 has 14 residues. The V end was cut by 5 bases, the J end by 5 bases, with 13 bases between. The V gene's germline CDR1 is MDHEN and CDR2 SYDVKM. The CDR3 DNA reads TGTGCCAGCAGTGCCGACTCGAGCCACAATGAGCAGTTCTTC. This gives the protein CASSADSSHNEQFF.

This clonotype was picked up a small number of times. The V and J genes are TRBV12-5 and TRBJ2-2; D ambiguous. V was shortened by 1 base and J by 4 bases, with 4 bases between the two germline ends. This CDR3 has 13 amino acids. The germline CDR1 and CDR2 sequences are LGHNT and FRNRAP. The CDR3 reads CASGLDATGELFF. The CDR3 nucleotides read TGTGCTAGTGGTTTGGATGCCACCGGGGAGCTGTTTTTT.

This clonotype was counted ten times or more. The rearrangement uses TRBV5-5 and TRBJ2-3; TRBD1 or TRBD2 may be the D gene (5 bases each). With 0 bases removed from V and 4 bases from J, the gap between germline ends came to 6 bases. Germline loops: CDR1 SGHKS, CDR2 YYEKEE (reference sequence). This CDR3 has 13 residues. The CDR3 DNA sequence: TGTGCCAGCAGCTTGGCGGGACCAGATACGCAGTATTTT. Translating it yields CASSLAGPDTQYF.

This clonotype was counted a few times. This chain uses TRBV10-3 with TRBJ2-7, with 7 bases lining up with TRBD1. This CDR3 comprises 15 residues. The germline V gene encodes CDR1 ENHRY and CDR2 SYGVKD. V shed 2 bases, J shed 6 bases, and the junction held 10 bases outside the gene matches. CDR3 bases: TGTGCCATCAGTGAGCTGACAGGGTTCCTCTCCGAGCAGTACTTC. Its translation is CAISELTGFLSEQYF.

The CDR3 sequence is CASSVTSVPDTQYF. CDR3 bases: TGTGCCAGCAGCGTTACTAGCGTCCCAGATACGCAGTATTTT. J is TRBJ2-3 and V is TRBV9; 7 bases map to TRBD2. With V trimmed by 2 bases and J by 4 bases, 4 bases remained unmatched. Germline CDR1 SGDLS, CDR2 YYNGEE. This CDR3 is 14 amino acids long.

This clonotype was found many times. The chain recombines TRBV12-3 or TRBV12-4 with TRBJ1-1; 7 bases match TRBD1. The V gene end was trimmed by 5 bases and the J gene end by 6 bases; junction bases not matched to a gene: 9. This CDR3 contains 14 residues. The CDR3 reads CASSKGTEEAEAFF. DNA for the CDR3: TGTGCCAGCAGTAAAGGGACAGAGGAGGCTGAAGCTTTCTTT.